The 29 T cell receptor beta chains below come from one sample, sequenced in a study of blood T cell repertoires in COVID-19. This table comes from immunoSEQ multiplex PCR, and its TCRdb copy is limited to in-frame clones, with some not included. Of 90,000 to 120,000 clones in the sample, almost 85% were seen once. Sample: peripheral blood. These TCRs come from a human donor in a cohort sampled during active COVID-19.

The chain employs TRBV6-5 and TRBJ2-6; TRBD1 is a possible D gene (6 bases). V was pared by 6 bases and J by 1 base, with 10 bases between. CDR3 size: 15 residues. CDR1 MNHEY and CDR2 SVGAGI come from the germline V gene. CDR3 sequence (DNA): TGTGCCAGCAGACTACAGGGTTCTGGGGCCAACGTCCTGACTTTC. As protein: CASRLQGSGANVLTF.

The chain joins TRBV7-9 to TRBJ1-4, with D tentatively TRBD1 (5 bases). V was trimmed by 2 bases and J by 4 bases, leaving 14 bases between them. In germline, CDR1 is SEHNR, CDR2 FQNEAQ (reference sequence). This CDR3 contains 16 residues. DNA for the CDR3: TGTGCCAGCAGCTTATTTCAGGGCCTCAATAATGAAAAACTGTTTTTT. Its protein is CASSLFQGLNNEKLFF.

This chain joins TRBV6-2 or TRBV6-3 and TRBJ2-3, with 10 bases lining up with TRBD2. The CDR3 is made up of 18 amino acids. Germline V gene data show CDR1 as MNHEY and CDR2 as SVGEGT. The ends lost 5 bases at V and 5 bases at J; junction bases unmatched: 16. CDR3 coding DNA: TGTGCCAGCAGTCACCCGGGACTAGCGCGATATGGTTTAGATACGCAGTATTTT. This encodes CASSHPGLARYGLDTQYF.

As to this clone: The identical CDR3 is also encoded by other nucleotide sequences in the sample. The gene calls are TRBV18 and TRBJ2-1, with 10 bases fitting TRBD1. The CDR3 length is 14 residues. Germline V gene data show CDR1 as KGHSH and CDR2 as LQKENI. V was clipped by 3 bases and J by 4 bases; unmatched bases: 0. CDR3 DNA sequence: TGTGCCAGCTCACCGGGACAGGGGTACAATGAGCAGTTCTTC. Amino acid sequence: CASSPGQGYNEQFF.

The chain has TRBV5-4 and TRBJ1-5; TRBD1 is a possible D gene (6 bases). Germline lookup yields CDR1 SGHNT and CDR2 YYREEE (reference sequence). V lost 4 bases and J 6 bases, leaving 11 bases between the germline ends. This CDR3 has 13 residues. The DNA of the CDR3 is TGTGCCAGCAGCGACCAGGGGCGTCAGCCCCAGCATTTT. Translation gives CASSDQGRQPQHF.

The rearrangement uses TRBV6-1 and TRBJ1-1, with 8 bases fitting TRBD1. The CDR3 consists of 13 residues. The germline V gene has CDR1 MNHNS and CDR2 SASEGT. With 2 bases clipped from V and 5 bases from J, the junction kept 1 base outside the gene matches. DNA of the CDR3: TGTGCCAGCAGTGAAAACAGGGGGACTGAAGCTTTCTTT. Translation gives CASSENRGTEAFF.

The chain joins TRBV3-1 (or the pseudogene TRBV3-2) to TRBJ2-6, with D perhaps matching TRBD2 (6 bases). V shed 0 bases and J shed 2 bases, with 8 bases lying between them. The CDR3 consists of 16 residues. Germline CDR1 reads LGHDT; CDR2 reads YNNKEL (reference sequence). The CDR3, as DNA: TGTGCCAGCAGCCAAGATGGAGGGGCTGGGGCCAACGTCCTGACTTTC. Encoded protein: CASSQDGGAGANVLTF.

The CDR3 DNA reads as TGCGCCAGCAGCTTAGCGGGACCTTCCTACAATGAGCAGTTCTTC. Its translation is CASSLAGPSYNEQFF. The rearrangement uses TRBV5-1 and TRBJ2-1; TRBD2 matches 7 bases. The CDR3 sequence is 15 residues long. The germline V gene has CDR1 SGHRS and CDR2 YFSETQ. With 2 bases clipped from V and 1 base from J, the junction kept 3 bases outside the gene matches.

The chain carries TRBV11-3 and TRBJ2-2; D remains ambiguous. V lost 5 bases to trimming and J lost 6 bases, with 10 bases between them. The germline CDR1 and CDR2 sequences are SGHNT and YENEEA. The CDR3 extends over 13 amino acids. The CDR3 here is CASSLSRAGELFF. DNA for the CDR3: TGTGCCAGCAGCCTAAGCCGGGCCGGGGAGCTGTTTTTT. Variable domain in full (rest from reference TRBV11-3 and TRBJ2-2): EAGVVQSPRYKIIEKKQPVAFWCNPISGHNTLYWYLQNLGQGPELLIRYENEEAVDDSQLPKDRFSAERLKGVDSTLKIQPAELGDSAVYLCASSLSRAGELFFGEGSRLTVL.

The chain couples TRBV6-2 or TRBV6-3 to TRBJ1-5; D is undetermined. Germline CDR1 reads MNHEY; CDR2 reads SVGEGT. V lost 2 bases, J lost 0 bases, and 14 bases lay in between. The CDR3 has 17 amino acids. The CDR3 DNA reads as TGTGCCAGCAGTTACATGGATGCGGGGAATAGCAATCAGCCCCAGCATTTT. This gives the protein CASSYMDAGNSNQPQHF.

This sequence joins TRBV7-2 and TRBJ2-7, with TRBD2 identical over 7 bases. J lost 0 bases, V lost 1 base, and 6 bases had no gene match. There are 16 residues in the CDR3. Germline lookup yields CDR1 SGHTA and CDR2 FQGNSA. DNA of the CDR3: TGTGCCAGCAGCTTAGTGGCGGGAGCACCCTCCTACGAGCAGTACTTC. It specifies CASSLVAGAPSYEQYF.

A single count supports this clone. The genes are TRBV3-1 (or the pseudogene TRBV3-2) and TRBJ1-6, with D perhaps matching TRBD1 (6 bases). CDR1 is LGHDT and CDR2 is YNNKEL in the germline V gene (reference sequence). CDR3 length equals 17 residues. V was clipped by 4 bases and J by 7 bases, with 20 bases between them. The CDR3 sequence is CASSRPSRGPSNSPLHF. CDR3 nucleotides: TGTGCCAGCAGCCGCCCCTCCAGGGGACCGAGCAATTCACCCCTCCACTTT.

The genes are TRBV14 and TRBJ2-1, with D possibly being TRBD1 (7 bases). V shed 1 base and J shed 10 bases, with 17 bases lying between them. The CDR3 has 15 amino acids. Per the germline V gene, CDR1 is SGHDN and CDR2 is FVKESK. The CDR3 nucleotides read TGTGCCAGCAGCCAAGTGGCCGGGTCAGGGGGGGAGCAGTTCTTC. Translating gives CASSQVAGSGGEQFF. The full variable domain, completed using reference TRBV14 and TRBJ2-1, is EAGVTQFPSHSVIEKGQTVTLRCDPISGHDNLYWYRRVMGKEIKFLLHFVKESKQDESGMPNNRFLAERTGGTYSTLKVQPAELEDSGVYFCASSQVAGSGGEQFFGPGTRLTVL.

The rearrangement links TRBV18 to TRBJ2-1, with D possibly TRBD2 on 6 matching bases. V gave up 0 bases and J gave up 9 bases, with 9 bases separating them. CDR1 and CDR2 from the germline V gene are KGHSH and LQKENI. The CDR3 is 13 amino acids. CDR3 in amino acids: CASSPPAGGEQFF. Here the CDR3 DNA reads TGTGCCAGCTCACCACCGGCCGGGGGTGAGCAGTTCTTC. Full variable domain (remainder filled in from reference TRBV18 and TRBJ2-1): NAGVMQNPRHLVRRRGQEARLRCSPMKGHSHVYWYRQLPEEGLKFMVYLQKENIIDESGMPKERFSAEFPKEGPSILRIQQVVRGDSAAYFCASSPPAGGEQFFGPGTRLTVL.

The chain combines TRBV6-5 with TRBJ1-3; D ambiguous. V was pared by 8 bases and J by 0 bases, with 8 bases between. CDR3 length equals 13 residues. Germline loops: CDR1 MNHEY, CDR2 SVGAGI. CDR3 nucleotide sequence: TGTGCCAGCCGACGGGTCTCTGGAAACACCATATATTTT. Its protein is CASRRVSGNTIYF.

This clone turned up a few times. The chain uses TRBV24-1 and TRBJ2-1; the D is unclear. V was cut by 0 bases and J by 0 bases, with 8 bases left in between. CDR1 and CDR2 from the germline V gene are KGHDR and SFDVKD. This CDR3 contains 16 residues. In DNA, the CDR3 is TGTGCCACCAGTGATTTGGAGCCGAGCTCCTACAATGAGCAGTTCTTC. Its protein product is CATSDLEPSSYNEQFF.

The CDR3, as DNA: TGTGCCAGCTCACCAGAGGGACAGGGCTACACCTTC. Its translation is CASSPEGQGYTF. The rearrangement joins TRBV18 to TRBJ1-2; TRBD1 agrees at 7 bases. The V gene end was trimmed by 2 bases and the J gene end by 8 bases; junction bases not matched to a gene: 2. CDR1 KGHSH and CDR2 LQKENI come from the germline V gene. This CDR3 contains 12 residues. Together with reference TRBV18 and TRBJ1-2, the CDR3 gives the full variable domain: NAGVMQNPRHLVRRRGQEARLRCSPMKGHSHVYWYRQLPEEGLKFMVYLQKENIIDESGMPKERFSAEFPKEGPSILRIQQVVRGDSAAYFCASSPEGQGYTFGSGTRLTVV.

The chain links TRBV27 to TRBJ2-1; 16 bases match TRBD2. The V gene's germline CDR1 is MNHEY and CDR2 SMNVEV (reference sequence). The CDR3 totals 20 residues. V trimming: 5 bases; J trimming: 1 base; junction bases outside the gene matches: 11. The CDR3 loop is CASSPLGLAGGPSSYNEQFF. The CDR3 DNA sequence: TGTGCCAGCAGTCCCTTGGGACTAGCGGGAGGGCCTTCGTCCTACAATGAGCAGTTCTTC.

The rearrangement links TRBV4-3 to TRBJ1-6, with 9 bases fitting TRBD1. Germline CDR1 LGHNA, CDR2 YSLEER. J was trimmed by 0 bases and V by 3 bases; bases with no gene match: 9. CDR3 length: 19 amino acids. CDR3 sequence: CASSQRIDRGSSYNSPLHF. In nucleotides, the CDR3 is TGCGCCAGCAGCCAGAGAATTGACAGGGGGAGCTCCTATAATTCACCCCTCCACTTT.

This sequence joins TRBV27 and TRBJ2-3; TRBD2 matches at 9 bases. The CDR3 runs to 17 residues. Germline V lookup: CDR1 MNHEY, CDR2 SMNVEV (reference sequence). V was pared by 4 bases and J by 2 bases, with 10 bases of the junction left unmatched. In nucleotides, the CDR3 is TGTGCCAGCAGTTCCCCTGGGCTAGCGGGAATCACAGATACGCAGTATTTT. It encodes CASSSPGLAGITDTQYF.

This chain links TRBV25-1 with TRBJ1-2; TRBD1 is a possible D gene (5 bases). Germline V gene lookup returns CDR1 MGHDK and CDR2 SYGVNS. The V and J ends lost 1 base and 2 bases respectively, with 8 bases between them. This CDR3 has 14 amino acids. CDR3 in amino acids: CASSESGGNYGYTF. The CDR3 bases are TGTGCCAGCAGTGAATCCGGGGGAAACTATGGCTACACCTTC.

V gene TRBV27 combines with J gene TRBJ2-4; 8 bases match TRBD1. The CDR3 sequence is 16 residues long. J lost 4 bases, V lost 0 bases, and 5 bases had no gene match. Germline CDR1 MNHEY, CDR2 SMNVEV (reference sequence). The CDR3, as DNA: TGTGCCAGCAGTTTATCACATCAGGGGGCAAAAAACATTCAGTACTTC. It codes for CASSLSHQGAKNIQYF.

This rearrangement joins TRBV7-9 to TRBJ1-1; no clear D gene. This CDR3 comprises 14 residues. Germline V CDR1 and CDR2: SEHNR, FQNEAQ (reference sequence). V lost 5 bases and J lost 4, with 14 bases in between. In DNA form, the CDR3 reads TGTGCCAGCAGCCCACAATCGTCGGGCACTGAAGCTTTCTTT. Its translation is CASSPQSSGTEAFF.

The chain joins TRBV4-3 to TRBJ2-5; 7 bases map to TRBD1. J was trimmed by 3 bases and V by 5 bases; bases with no gene match: 3. CDR3 length equals 13 residues. The V gene's germline CDR1 is LGHNA and CDR2 YSLEER. For the CDR3, the DNA is TGCGCCAGCAGCAGGGGGACAGAAGAGACCCAGTACTTC. Translation gives CASSRGTEETQYF.

The chain employs TRBV6-1 and TRBJ1-5, with 7 bases matching TRBD1. Trimming at V came to 2 bases and at J to 5 bases, leaving 3 bases not matched to a gene. The CDR3 extends over 14 amino acids. Per germline, CDR1 MNHNS and CDR2 SASEGT. The CDR3 region is CASSENRGDQPQHF. The CDR3, as DNA: TGTGCCAGCAGTGAAAACAGGGGTGATCAGCCCCAGCATTTT.

The rearrangement links TRBV7-8 to TRBJ2-1; TRBD2 agrees at 13 bases. The ends lost 1 base at V and 4 bases at J; junction bases unmatched: 7. Per germline, CDR1 SGHVS and CDR2 FQNEAQ. CDR3 length equals 18 residues. For the CDR3, the DNA is TGTGCCAGCAGCTTAGGACTAGCGGGAGGTTCACCTTACAATGAGCAGTTCTTC. Translation gives CASSLGLAGGSPYNEQFF.

Worth noting for this clone: Other DNA sequences within the sample encode an identical CDR3. V usage is TRBV18 and J usage is TRBJ2-2; a weak D match, TRBD1 (6 bases). V was cut by 3 bases and J by 3 bases, with 8 bases left in between. This CDR3 comprises 14 residues. Germline V gene data show CDR1 as KGHSH and CDR2 as LQKENI. The DNA for the CDR3 is TGTGCCAGCTCACCGCGACAGGACACCGGGGAGCTGTTTTTT. It is translated as CASSPRQDTGELFF.

The genes are TRBV5-8 and TRBJ2-1; 8 bases match TRBD2. The CDR3 has 16 residues. Germline CDR1 reads SGHTS; CDR2 reads YDEGEE. The ends lost 5 bases at V and 0 bases at J; junction bases unmatched: 7. The CDR3 DNA reads as TGTGCCAGCAGTCTTAGCGGGGTGAGCTCCTACAATGAGCAGTTCTTC. This gives the protein CASSLSGVSSYNEQFF.

The rearrangement uses TRBV28 and TRBJ1-5, with a tentative D call TRBD1 (5 bases). V gave up 6 bases and J gave up 1 base, with 16 bases separating them. The CDR3 extends over 16 amino acids. Germline V gene data show CDR1 as MDHEN and CDR2 as SYDVKM. The CDR3 loop reads CASSNPGGSSNQPQHF. In nucleotides, the CDR3 is TGTGCCAGCAGCAACCCCGGGGGATCGAGCAATCAGCCCCAGCATTTT.